Listed below are T cell receptor beta chains from one sample, sequenced in a study of T cells after yellow fever vaccination. MiXCR was run by TCRdb on the 5' RACE reads, yielding one entry per CDR3 protein. The table includes tens of thousands of distinct CDR3 sequences, around 7.3% detected once. The sample here was CD8+ T cells sorted from PBMCs, taken on the day of the yellow fever booster vaccination. The origin of the receptors is a young man who received the YFV17D yellow fever vaccine. The CDR3 runs from the conserved cysteine through the conserved F or W. The D gene is left open where the match is weak. The size field is filled for only some rows; it gives once, few, many or a size class.

J: TRBJ2-5
size: NA
V: TRBV7-9
D: NA
CDR3: CASSSLWSDQETQYF
DNA: TGTGCCAGCAGCTCCCTCTGGAGTGACCAAGAGACCCAGTACTTC

J: TRBJ2-2
size: NA
V: TRBV5-1
D: NA
CDR3: CASSQGLTGELFF
DNA: TGCGCCAGCAGCCAGGGGTTAACCGGGGAGCTGTTTTTT

J: TRBJ2-3
size: NA
V: TRBV20-1
D: NA
CDR3: CSEIPWGLAVTDTQYF
DNA: TGCAGTGAGATCCCGTGGGGGCTAGCGGTCACAGATACGCAGTATTTT

J: TRBJ1-6
size: many
V: TRBV4-3
D: TRBD1
CDR3: CASSEDRGSYNSPLHF
DNA: TGCGCCAGCAGCGAAGACAGGGGATCCTATAATTCACCCCTCCACTTT

J: TRBJ2-7
size: NA
V: TRBV7-9
D: NA
CDR3: CASSTPNEQYF
DNA: TGTGCCAGCAGCACTCCCAACGAGCAGTACTTC

J: TRBJ2-7
size: many
V: TRBV6-5
D: TRBD1
CDR3: CASSQQGTWNEQYF
DNA: TGTGCCAGCAGCCAACAGGGGACATGGAACGAGCAGTACTTC

J: TRBJ1-2
size: few
V: TRBV10-2
D: NA
CDR3: CASSSLTAKSGYTF
DNA: TGCGCCAGCAGTAGCCTTACAGCTAAGTCTGGCTACACCTTC

J: TRBJ2-5
size: many
V: TRBV25-1
D: NA
CDR3: CASSDGSGGLGETQYF
DNA: TGTGCCAGCAGTGATGGGTCTGGGGGCCTTGGGGAGACCCAGTACTTC

J: TRBJ2-3
size: few
V: TRBV30
D: NA
CDR3: CAWEDGPPIFF
DNA: TGTGCCTGGGAGGACGGGCCTCCTATATTTTTT

J: TRBJ2-5
size: many
V: TRBV11-2
D: NA
CDR3: CASSLLEGGEETQYF
DNA: TGTGCCAGCAGCTTACTAGAGGGAGGAGAAGAGACCCAGTACTTC

J: TRBJ2-7
size: few
V: TRBV20-1
D: NA
CDR3: CSAQRAYEQYF
DNA: TGCAGTGCCCAACGAGCCTACGAGCAGTACTTC

J: TRBJ1-5
size: NA
V: TRBV2
D: NA
CDR3: CASSARQGSYSNQPQHF
DNA: TGTGCCAGCAGTGCTCGCCAGGGTTCCTATAGCAATCAGCCCCAGCATTTT

J: TRBJ2-1
size: few
V: TRBV7-7
D: NA
CDR3: CASSLALGSDNEQFF
DNA: TGTGCTAGCAGCTTAGCGCTTGGGAGCGACAATGAGCAGTTCTTC

J: TRBJ2-5
size: many
V: TRBV6-5
D: NA
CDR3: CASNAGQETQYF
DNA: TGTGCCAGCAACGCGGGGCAAGAGACCCAGTACTTC

J: TRBJ2-1
size: many
V: TRBV29-1
D: TRBD1
CDR3: CSVVRTGKLNEQFF
DNA: TGCAGCGTTGTAAGGACAGGGAAACTCAATGAGCAGTTCTTC

J: TRBJ1-1
size: NA
V: TRBV5-5
D: NA
CDR3: CASTYYLGTEAFF
DNA: TGTGCCAGCACCTACTATCTAGGCACTGAAGCTTTCTTT

J: TRBJ2-2
size: many
V: TRBV20-1
D: NA
CDR3: CSAWGTGELFF
DNA: TGCAGTGCTTGGGGCACCGGGGAGCTGTTTTTT

J: TRBJ2-1
size: NA
V: TRBV9
D: NA
CDR3: CASSASPSSYNEQFF
DNA: TGTGCCAGCAGCGCTAGCCCCAGCTCCTACAATGAGCAGTTCTTC

J: TRBJ2-7
size: NA
V: TRBV12-3/TRBV12-4
D: NA
CDR3: CASRKDYLGEQYF
DNA: TGTGCCAGCAGGAAGGACTACCTGGGTGAGCAGTACTTC

J: TRBJ2-7
size: NA
V: TRBV12-3/TRBV12-4
D: NA
CDR3: CASSPTGGTEVEQYF
DNA: TGTGCCAGCAGTCCGACCGGGGGTACCGAAGTGGAGCAGTACTTC

J: TRBJ2-4
size: many
V: TRBV20-1
D: TRBD2
CDR3: CSAREPTSGIAFDIQYF
DNA: TGCAGTGCTAGAGAACCGACTAGCGGGATAGCTTTTGACATTCAGTACTTC

J: TRBJ2-1
size: many
V: TRBV27
D: TRBD2
CDR3: CASSTGTSFTNEQFF
DNA: TGTGCCAGCAGTACCGGGACTAGCTTTACCAATGAGCAGTTCTTC

J: TRBJ2-7
size: few
V: TRBV20-1
D: NA
CDR3: CSGTLLAGASYEQYF
DNA: TGCAGTGGGACGCTTTTGGCAGGGGCTTCCTACGAGCAGTACTTC

J: TRBJ2-1
size: NA
V: TRBV16
D: NA
CDR3: CSSSQGGGTEQFF
DNA: TGTTCCAGCAGCCAAGGGGGGGGCACTGAGCAGTTCTTC

J: TRBJ2-7
size: NA
V: TRBV12-3/TRBV12-4
D: NA
CDR3: CASSLGSGTYEQYF
DNA: TGTGCCAGCAGTTTAGGTAGCGGTACCTACGAGCAGTACTTC

J: TRBJ2-5
size: few
V: TRBV30
D: TRBD2
CDR3: CAWTLGLAGGPGETQYF
DNA: TGTGCCTGGACCCTCGGACTAGCGGGAGGGCCGGGGGAGACCCAGTACTTC

J: TRBJ1-1
size: few
V: TRBV7-9
D: NA
CDR3: CASSLLTGGTEAFF
DNA: TGTGCCAGCAGCTTACTGACAGGCGGCACTGAAGCTTTCTTT

J: TRBJ2-7
size: NA
V: TRBV12-3/TRBV12-4
D: NA
CDR3: CASGRTAWEQYF
DNA: TGTGCCAGCGGTCGGACAGCGTGGGAGCAGTACTTC

J: TRBJ2-4
size: few
V: TRBV21-1
D: NA
CDR3: CASSTRTGKNIQYF
DNA: TGTGCCAGCAGCACCCGGACGGGTAAAAACATTCAGTACTTC

J: TRBJ2-1
size: few
V: TRBV14
D: TRBD2
CDR3: CASSPQRESYNEQFF
DNA: TGTGCCAGCAGCCCACAGCGGGAGTCCTACAATGAGCAGTTCTTC

J: TRBJ2-1
size: NA
V: TRBV15
D: NA
CDR3: CATSPGSAGADNEQFF
DNA: TGTGCCACCAGCCCCGGCTCGGCGGGGGCGGACAATGAGCAGTTCTTC

J: TRBJ2-3
size: NA
V: TRBV4-3
D: NA
CDR3: CASSQGGMSTDTQYF
DNA: TGCGCCAGCAGCCAAGGGGGCATGAGCACAGATACGCAGTATTTT

J: TRBJ2-1
size: NA
V: TRBV7-6
D: NA
CDR3: CASSSGPRGSYNEQFF
DNA: TGTGCCAGCAGCTCGGGGCCCCGAGGGAGCTACAATGAGCAGTTCTTC